Sequencing of this TCR beta chain was carried out in a study of T cells after yellow fever vaccination. Study conclusions and caveats: Repertoires obtained by FACS sorting could include abundant clonotypes that entered as contaminants from the bulk population.

CDR1 and CDR2 (germline): MGHRA, YSYEKL. There are 19 residues in the CDR3. V lost 3 bases and J lost 1; bases outside the gene matches: 14. A word on this clonotype: Its target is unknown.

Conversion of TCR transcripts into cDNA relied on 5'RACE template switching, which added a universal primer site and UMIs. MiXCR, applied by TCRdb to the 5' RACE reads, yields one record per CDR3 protein. The sample yields 340,000 or so distinct CDR3 sequences, around 13% seen once. This TCR derives from a young man who received the YFV17D yellow fever vaccine. The sample consisted of CD4+ T cells sorted from PBMCs, taken 15 days after the yellow fever booster vaccination. The chain couples TRBV4-1 to TRBJ2-3, with TRBD2 matching over 9 bases. The CDR3 reads CASSQAASGGQVRTDTQYF. The CDR3 DNA sequence: TGCGCCAGCAGCCAGGCGGCCAGCGGGGGGCAGGTCCGCACAGATACGCAGTATTTT.